One and the same sample provided the 13 T cell receptor beta chains below, sequenced in a study of blood T cell repertoires in COVID-19. Method: immunoSEQ multiplex PCR; TCRdb's copy keeps in-frame clones and lacks some. The top ten clones hold around a tenth of a sample with 150,000 to 180,000 clones, 75% to 85% of them seen once. Sequences were obtained from peripheral blood. The receptors originated from a woman aged 45-60 years with acute or convalescent COVID-19.

The gene calls are TRBV4-1 and TRBJ1-1; weak D call: TRBD1 (6 bases). Trimming removed 4 bases at V and 1 base at J, with 10 bases between. CDR1 is MGHRA and CDR2 is YSYEKL in the germline V gene. CDR3 length: 14 amino acids. CDR3 in DNA: TGCGCCAGCAGCCCCTTGACAGGGAACACTGAAGCTTTCTTT. This gives the protein CASSPLTGNTEAFF.

The chain recombines TRBV28 with TRBJ2-7; 8 bases line up with TRBD2. Trimming removed 6 bases from V and 5 bases from J; junction bases left unmatched: 12. Germline V gives CDR1 MDHEN, CDR2 SYDVKM. CDR3 length: 15 amino acids. The CDR3 DNA follows: TGTGCCAGCAGCTTGACCACGGGACTAGTCCACGAGCAGTACTTC. Encoded protein: CASSLTTGLVHEQYF.

This chain links TRBV7-3 with TRBJ2-3; weak D call: TRBD2 (5 bases). The CDR3 consists of 15 residues. Trimming stripped 6 bases from V and 2 bases from J, with 15 bases between. Germline V gene sequence: CDR1 SGHTA, CDR2 FQGTGA. DNA for the CDR3: TGTGCCAGCAGTCCCCTCGGGGAATTCACAGATACGCAGTATTTT. It translates to CASSPLGEFTDTQYF.

This clone was detected once. The chain couples TRBV2 to TRBJ2-1; TRBD2 agrees at 14 bases. Per germline, CDR1 SNHLY and CDR2 FYNNEI. V trimming: 7 bases; J trimming: 9 bases; junction bases outside the gene matches: 8. This CDR3 region has 15 residues. The CDR3 nucleotides read TGTGCCAGCACCCTGACTAGCGGGAGGGAGAGTGAGCAGTTCTTC. It encodes CASTLTSGRESEQFF.

CDR3 protein: CASHVRGNSPLHF. CDR3 DNA: TGTGCCAGCCACGTTCGAGGGAATTCACCCCTCCACTTT. The chain joins TRBV2 to TRBJ1-6; D uncertain. The CDR3 runs 13 residues. Looked up from germline, CDR1 is SNHLY and CDR2 is FYNNEI. V lost 8 bases and J 7 bases, leaving 12 bases between the germline ends.

The chain uses TRBV4-2 and TRBJ2-5, with 11 nucleotides matching TRBD2. V dropped 1 base and J dropped 4; count of bases not matched to a gene: 11. The CDR3 runs 18 residues. Germline V gene data show CDR1 as LGHNA and CDR2 as YNFKEQ. The CDR3 region has the DNA TGTGCCAGCAGCCAAGGGACGTCTAGCGGGGGGCGAGGAGAGACCCAGTACTTC. Protein product: CASSQGTSSGGRGETQYF.

J is TRBJ2-2 and V is TRBV27; 10 bases agree with TRBD2. Germline V gene data show CDR1 as MNHEY and CDR2 as SMNVEV (reference sequence). The junction had 9 bases not matched to a gene; V was cut back by 8 bases and J by 3 bases. The CDR3 length is 16 residues. In DNA form, the CDR3 reads TGTGCCAGCCAGTTTAGCGGGAGGTTGGACACCGGGGAGCTGTTTTTT. The encoded protein is CASQFSGRLDTGELFF.

The chain couples TRBV9 to TRBJ1-2; tentatively, D is TRBD1 (6 bases). V dropped 3 bases and J dropped 1 base, with 16 bases sitting between them. Germline lookup yields CDR1 SGDLS and CDR2 YYNGEE. The CDR3 totals 16 residues. The CDR3 nucleotides are TGTGCCAGCAGCGAGGGGGAGGGGCCGATTAACTATGGCTACACCTTC. Encoded protein: CASSEGEGPINYGYTF.

The V call is TRBV5-8, the J call TRBJ2-3; D possibly corresponds to TRBD1 (6 bases). The germline V and J ends were trimmed by 1 base and 0 bases, with 9 bases remaining between them. From germline, CDR1 is SGHTS and CDR2 YDEGEE. The CDR3 totals 15 residues. The CDR3 coding sequence is TGTGCCAGCAGCTTGTACAGGGTGAGCACAGATACGCAGTATTTT. The encoded protein is CASSLYRVSTDTQYF.

The CDR3 reads CASSESGRGKETQYF. The CDR3 bases are TGTGCCAGCAGTGAATCTGGCAGGGGGAAAGAGACCCAGTACTTC. This chain links TRBV6-1 with TRBJ2-5, with 7 bases that match TRBD1. The germline CDR1 and CDR2 sequences are MNHNS and SASEGT. Germline trimming cut 2 bases from V and 3 bases from J; bases unmatched to any gene: 6. There are 15 residues in the CDR3.

The chain is built from TRBV7-3 and TRBJ2-7; D might be TRBD2 (6 bases). CDR1 and CDR2 (germline): SGHTA, FQGTGA. The ends were cut back, 0 bases at V and 1 base at J, with 7 bases in the middle. This CDR3 region has 14 residues. This CDR3 is CASSLTSGSYEQYF. CDR3 bases: TGTGCCAGCAGCTTAACTAGCGGATCCTACGAGCAGTACTTC. The whole variable domain, remainder taken from reference TRBV7-3 and TRBJ2-7, is GAGVSQTPSNKVTEKGKYVELRCDPISGHTALYWYRQSLGQGPEFLIYFQGTGAADDSGLPNDRFFAVRPEGSVSTLKIQRTERGDSAVYLCASSLTSGSYEQYFGPGTRLTVT.

The chain recombines TRBV6-5 with TRBJ1-2; the D gene is possibly TRBD1 (5 bases). Germline CDR1 MNHEY, CDR2 SVGAGI. V shed 5 bases and J shed 1 base, with 11 bases lying between them. The CDR3 sequence is 14 residues long. The CDR3 nucleotides are TGTGCCAGCAGTCAGACAGAAAATAACTATGGCTACACCTTC. It encodes CASSQTENNYGYTF.

The chain employs TRBV11-2 and TRBJ2-1, with D unclear. The CDR3 length is 15 residues. The V gene lost 5 bases and the J gene lost 5 bases, with 16 bases spanning the gap. Germline V CDR1 and CDR2: SGHAT, FQNNGV. CDR3 protein: CASSLWFGGNNEQFF. CDR3 DNA: TGTGCCAGCAGCCTCTGGTTCGGCGGCAACAATGAGCAGTTCTTC.